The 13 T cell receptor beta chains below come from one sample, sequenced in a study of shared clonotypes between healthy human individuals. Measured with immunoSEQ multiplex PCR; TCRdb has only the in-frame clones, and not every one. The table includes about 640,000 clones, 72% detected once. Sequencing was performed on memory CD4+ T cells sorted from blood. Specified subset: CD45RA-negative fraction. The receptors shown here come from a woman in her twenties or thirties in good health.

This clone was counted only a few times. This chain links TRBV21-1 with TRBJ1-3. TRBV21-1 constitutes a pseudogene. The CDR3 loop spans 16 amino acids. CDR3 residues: CASTPMGGAPGNTIYF. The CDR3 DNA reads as TGTGCCAGCACCCCCATGGGAGGGGCTCCTGGAAACACCATATATTTT.

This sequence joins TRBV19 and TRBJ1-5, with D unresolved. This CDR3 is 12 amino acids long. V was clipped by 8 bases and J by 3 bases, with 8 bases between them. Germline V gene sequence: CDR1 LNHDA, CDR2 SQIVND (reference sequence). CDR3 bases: TGTGCCAGTGCCGGGCCCAATCAGCCCCAGCATTTT. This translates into CASAGPNQPQHF. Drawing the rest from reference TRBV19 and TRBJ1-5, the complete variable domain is DGGITQSPKYLFRKEGQNVTLSCEQNLNHDAMYWYRQDPGQGLRLIYYSQIVNDFQKGDIAEGYSVSREKKESFPLTVTSAQKNPTAFYLCASAGPNQPQHFGDGTRLSIL.

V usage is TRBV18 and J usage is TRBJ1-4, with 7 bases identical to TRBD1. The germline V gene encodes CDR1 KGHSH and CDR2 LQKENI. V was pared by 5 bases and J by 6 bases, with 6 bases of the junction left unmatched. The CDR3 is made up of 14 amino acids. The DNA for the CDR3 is TGTGCCAGCTCAACGGACAGGCGGGATGAAAAACTGTTTTTT. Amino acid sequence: CASSTDRRDEKLFF.

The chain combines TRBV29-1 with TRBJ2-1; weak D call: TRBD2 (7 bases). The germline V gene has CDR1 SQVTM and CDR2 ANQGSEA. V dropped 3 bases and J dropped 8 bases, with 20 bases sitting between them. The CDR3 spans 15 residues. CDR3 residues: CSVEPWGGQFDEQFF. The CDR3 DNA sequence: TGCAGCGTTGAGCCTTGGGGGGGGCAGTTCGATGAGCAGTTCTTC.

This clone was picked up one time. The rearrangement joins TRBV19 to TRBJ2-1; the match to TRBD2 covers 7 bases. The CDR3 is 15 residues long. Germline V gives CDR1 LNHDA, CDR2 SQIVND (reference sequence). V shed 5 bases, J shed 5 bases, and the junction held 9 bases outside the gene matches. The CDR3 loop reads CASSHGGRENNEQFF. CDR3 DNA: TGTGCCAGTAGTCATGGCGGGCGGGAGAACAATGAGCAGTTCTTC.

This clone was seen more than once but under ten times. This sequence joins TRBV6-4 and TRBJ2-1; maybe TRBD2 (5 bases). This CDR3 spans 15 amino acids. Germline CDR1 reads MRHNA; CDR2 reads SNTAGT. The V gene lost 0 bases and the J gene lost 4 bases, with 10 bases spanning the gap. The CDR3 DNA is TGTGCCAGCAGTGACTCGTTCGGGATTTACAATGAGCAGTTCTTC. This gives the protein CASSDSFGIYNEQFF.

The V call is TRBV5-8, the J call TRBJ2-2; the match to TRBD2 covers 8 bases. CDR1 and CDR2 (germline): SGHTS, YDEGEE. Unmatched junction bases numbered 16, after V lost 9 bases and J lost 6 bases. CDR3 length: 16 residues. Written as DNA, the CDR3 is TGTGCCATCCCGACTAGCGCCATCGTCTTAGCCGGGGAGCTGTTTTTT. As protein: CAIPTSAIVLAGELFF.

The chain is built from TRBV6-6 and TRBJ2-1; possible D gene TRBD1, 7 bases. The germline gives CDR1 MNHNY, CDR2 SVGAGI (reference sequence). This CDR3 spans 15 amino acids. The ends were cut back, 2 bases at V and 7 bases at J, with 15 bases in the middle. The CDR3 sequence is CASSYGQGGENEQFF. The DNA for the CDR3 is TGTGCCAGCAGTTACGGTCAGGGGGGTGAAAATGAGCAGTTCTTC.

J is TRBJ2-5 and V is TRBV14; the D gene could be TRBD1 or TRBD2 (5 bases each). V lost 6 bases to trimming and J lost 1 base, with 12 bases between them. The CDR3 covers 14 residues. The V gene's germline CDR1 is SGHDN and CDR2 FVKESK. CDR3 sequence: CASSTGRTQETQYF. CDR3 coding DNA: TGTGCCAGCAGTACGGGACGGACCCAAGAGACCCAGTACTTC.

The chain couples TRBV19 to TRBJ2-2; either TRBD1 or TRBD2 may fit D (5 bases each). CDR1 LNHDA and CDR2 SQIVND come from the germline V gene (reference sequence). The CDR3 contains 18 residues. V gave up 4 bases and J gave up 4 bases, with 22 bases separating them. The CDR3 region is CASSTLGIGTFGTGELFF. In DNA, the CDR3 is TGTGCCAGTAGTACCCTAGGGATCGGGACGTTTGGCACCGGGGAGCTGTTTTTT.

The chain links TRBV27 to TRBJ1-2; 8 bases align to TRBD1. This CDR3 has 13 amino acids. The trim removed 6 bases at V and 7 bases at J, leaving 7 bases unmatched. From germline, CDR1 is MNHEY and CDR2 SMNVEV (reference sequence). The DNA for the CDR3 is TGTGCCAGCAGCCCTGGGACAGGAGGTGGCTACACCTTC. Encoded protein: CASSPGTGGGYTF.

The CDR3 region has the DNA TGTGCCAGCTCACCGATGGGACTAGCGGGAGCCGCAGCCTACGAGCAGTACTTC. Encoded protein: CASSPMGLAGAAAYEQYF. The rearrangement joins TRBV18 to TRBJ2-7, with TRBD2 identical over 14 bases. V lost 3 bases and J lost 2; bases outside the gene matches: 9. From germline, CDR1 is KGHSH and CDR2 LQKENI. The CDR3 length is 18 residues. The full variable domain, with the rest looked up from reference TRBV18 and TRBJ2-7, is NAGVMQNPRHLVRRRGQEARLRCSPMKGHSHVYWYRQLPEEGLKFMVYLQKENIIDESGMPKERFSAEFPKEGPSILRIQQVVRGDSAAYFCASSPMGLAGAAAYEQYFGPGTRLTVT.

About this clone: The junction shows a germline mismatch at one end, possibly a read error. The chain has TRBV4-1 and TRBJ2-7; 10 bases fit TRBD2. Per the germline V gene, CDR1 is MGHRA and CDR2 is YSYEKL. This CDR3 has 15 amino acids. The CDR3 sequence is CASSQGASGSYEQYF. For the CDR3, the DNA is TGTGCCAGCAGCCAAGGGGCTAGCGGGAGCTACGAGCAGTACTTC.